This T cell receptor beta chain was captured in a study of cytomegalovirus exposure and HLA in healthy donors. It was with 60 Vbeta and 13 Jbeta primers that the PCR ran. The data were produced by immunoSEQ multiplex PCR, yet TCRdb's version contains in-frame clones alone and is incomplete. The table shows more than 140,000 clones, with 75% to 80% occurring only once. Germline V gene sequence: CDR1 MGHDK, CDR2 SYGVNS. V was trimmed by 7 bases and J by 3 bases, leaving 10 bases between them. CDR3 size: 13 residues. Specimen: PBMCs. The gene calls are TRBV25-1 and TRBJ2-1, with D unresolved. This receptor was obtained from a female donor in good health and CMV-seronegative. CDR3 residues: CASTDLSYNEQFF. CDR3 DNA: TGTGCCAGCACCGATTTGAGCTACAATGAGCAGTTCTTC.